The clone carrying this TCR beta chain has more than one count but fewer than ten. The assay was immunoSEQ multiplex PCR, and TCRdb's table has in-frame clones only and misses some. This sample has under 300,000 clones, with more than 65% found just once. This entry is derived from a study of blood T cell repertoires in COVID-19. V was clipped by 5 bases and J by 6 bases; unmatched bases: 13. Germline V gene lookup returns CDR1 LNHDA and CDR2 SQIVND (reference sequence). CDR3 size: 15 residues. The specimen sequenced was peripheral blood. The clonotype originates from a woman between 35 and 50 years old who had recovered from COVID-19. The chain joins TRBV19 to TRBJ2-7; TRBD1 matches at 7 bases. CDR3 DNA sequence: TGTGCCAGTAGTTGGACAGGAGACTCGTACTCCGAGCAGTACTTC. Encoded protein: CASSWTGDSYSEQYF.